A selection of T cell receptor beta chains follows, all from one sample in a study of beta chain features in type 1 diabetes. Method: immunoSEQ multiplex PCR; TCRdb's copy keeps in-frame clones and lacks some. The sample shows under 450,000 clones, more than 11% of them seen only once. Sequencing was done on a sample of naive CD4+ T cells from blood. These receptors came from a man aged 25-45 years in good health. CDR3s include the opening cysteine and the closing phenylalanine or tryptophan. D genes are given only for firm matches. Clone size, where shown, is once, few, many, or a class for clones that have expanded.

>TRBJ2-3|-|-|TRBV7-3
CASSLGRDHTDTQYF
TGTGCCAGCAGCTTAGGGCGGGATCACACAGATACGCAGTATTTT
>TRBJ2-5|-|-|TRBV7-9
CASSLVGGQETQYF
TGTGCCAGCAGCTTAGTGGGGGGCCAAGAGACCCAGTACTTC
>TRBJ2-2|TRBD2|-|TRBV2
CASSVPGLAGPGELFF
TGTGCCAGCAGTGTCCCGGGACTAGCGGGACCCGGGGAGCTGTTTTTT
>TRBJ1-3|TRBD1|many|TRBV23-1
CASTYRGPGNTIYF
TGCGCCAGCACCTACAGGGGACCTGGAAACACCATATATTTT
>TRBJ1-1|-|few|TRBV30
CAWSVRIDGNTEAFF
TGTGCCTGGAGTGTAAGGATTGACGGGAACACTGAAGCTTTCTTT
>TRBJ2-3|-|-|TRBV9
CASSVDRPGTDTQYF
TGTGCCAGCAGCGTAGACAGGCCTGGCACAGATACGCAGTATTTT
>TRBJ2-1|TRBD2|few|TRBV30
CAWSIGLAGEYEQFF
TGTGCCTGGAGCATCGGACTAGCGGGAGAATATGAGCAGTTCTTC
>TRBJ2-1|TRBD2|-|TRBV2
CAGKRGGGWDEQFF
TGTGCCGGCAAGCGGGGAGGAGGTTGGGATGAGCAGTTCTTC
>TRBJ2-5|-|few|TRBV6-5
CASSTTVQETQYF
TGTGCCAGCAGTACGACAGTCCAAGAGACCCAGTACTTC
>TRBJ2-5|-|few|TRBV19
CASSIGYRDYQETQYF
TGTGCCAGTAGTATAGGTTACAGGGACTACCAAGAGACCCAGTACTTC
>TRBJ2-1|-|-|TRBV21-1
CASSKRQGPTLDEQFF
TGTGCCAGCAGCAAACGCCAGGGACCCACCCTCGATGAGCAGTTCTTC
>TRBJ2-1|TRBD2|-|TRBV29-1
CSVSPSGGVYNEQFF
TGCAGCGTTTCCCCTAGCGGGGGTGTTTACAATGAGCAGTTCTTC
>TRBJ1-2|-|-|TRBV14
CASSQVNSIGYGYTF
TGTGCCAGCAGCCAAGTCAACAGTATAGGCTATGGCTACACCTTC
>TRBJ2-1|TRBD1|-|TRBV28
CASIGTDSYNEQFF
TGTGCCAGCATCGGGACAGATTCCTACAATGAGCAGTTCTTC
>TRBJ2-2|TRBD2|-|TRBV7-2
CASSSTSGRGELFF
TGTGCCAGCAGCTCCACTAGCGGGAGAGGGGAGCTGTTTTTT
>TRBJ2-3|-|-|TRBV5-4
CASSPRGAKSTDTQYF
TGTGCCAGCAGCCCAAGGGGGGCAAAAAGCACAGATACGCAGTATTTT
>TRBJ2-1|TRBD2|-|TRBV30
CAWSLTSGRNEQFF
TGTGCCTGGAGCCTGACTAGCGGGAGGAATGAGCAGTTCTTC